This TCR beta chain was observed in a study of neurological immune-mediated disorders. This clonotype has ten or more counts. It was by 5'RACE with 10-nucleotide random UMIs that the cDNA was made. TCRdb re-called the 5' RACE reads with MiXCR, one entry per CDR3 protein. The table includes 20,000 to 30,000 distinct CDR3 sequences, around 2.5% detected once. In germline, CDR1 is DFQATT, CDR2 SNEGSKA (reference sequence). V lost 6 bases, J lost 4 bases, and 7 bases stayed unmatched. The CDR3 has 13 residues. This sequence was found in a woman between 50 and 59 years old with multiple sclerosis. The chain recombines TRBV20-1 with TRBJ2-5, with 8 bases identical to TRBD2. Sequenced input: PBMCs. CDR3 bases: TGCAGTGCCCATCGGGGGGGTGTAGAGACCCAGTACTTC. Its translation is CSAHRGGVETQYF.